What follows are 28 T cell receptor beta chains derived from one specimen sequenced in a study of early T cells in non-severe SARS-CoV-2 infection. TCRdb called the 5' RACE reads again in MiXCR, with one record for every CDR3 protein. This sample carries about 80,000 distinct CDR3 sequences, 5% of them seen once, and the ten largest clones take roughly 7.3%. Source: whole blood, taken at baseline. These receptors originate from an adult who was a healthcare worker with PCR-confirmed SARS-CoV-2 infection or an uninfected control (not recorded which).

The rearrangement uses TRBV6-1 and TRBJ1-2; D remains unclear. CDR3 length equals 15 residues. V lost 2 bases, J lost 3 bases, and 13 bases lay in between. Looked up from germline, CDR1 is MNHNS and CDR2 is SASEGT. CDR3 bases: TGTGCCAGCAGTGAACAGCCAGGAGGAGACTATGGCTACACCTTC. Translating it yields CASSEQPGGDYGYTF.

This clonotype occurred many times. The gene calls are TRBV6-4 and TRBJ1-1; tentatively, D is TRBD1 (5 bases). CDR1 is MRHNA and CDR2 is SNTAGT in the germline V gene. With 5 bases removed from V and 2 bases from J, the gap between germline ends came to 12 bases. The CDR3 spans 14 residues. Here the CDR3 DNA reads TGTGCCAGCAGTCCCGGGACGGAAAACACTGAAGCTTTCTTT. Its protein product is CASSPGTENTEAFF.

The rearrangement uses TRBV11-2 and TRBJ2-1; the D is unclear. The germline CDR1 and CDR2 sequences are SGHAT and FQNNGV. The length of the CDR3 is 12 residues. The V end was cut by 4 bases, the J end by 6 bases, with 7 bases between. CDR3 loop: CASSWSTNEQFF. The CDR3 DNA reads TGTGCCAGCAGCTGGAGTACCAATGAGCAGTTCTTC.

There are many counts of this clonotype. J is TRBJ1-4 and V is TRBV7-9; no definite D call. V was clipped by 3 bases and J by 6 bases, with 11 bases between them. The CDR3 is 14 amino acids. Per the germline V gene, CDR1 is SEHNR and CDR2 is FQNEAQ (reference sequence). The CDR3 nucleotides are TGTGCCAGCAGCTTGCACTCGTTAGATGAAAAACTGTTTTTT. The encoded protein is CASSLHSLDEKLFF.

In its sample, this clonotype was seen many times. The rearrangement links TRBV5-6 to TRBJ1-2; TRBD1 aligns across 8 bases. The junction had 6 bases not matched to a gene; V was cut back by 3 bases and J by 5 bases. This CDR3 region has 14 residues. Germline V gene data show CDR1 as SGHDT and CDR2 as YYEEEE. The CDR3 coding sequence is TGTGCCAGCAGCTGGACAGGGCTAGGGTATGGCTACACCTTC. This codes for CASSWTGLGYGYTF.

This clonotype has a count of ten or more. The V call is TRBV27, the J call TRBJ2-2, with D possibly TRBD2 on 6 matching bases. From germline, CDR1 is MNHEY and CDR2 SMNVEV (reference sequence). Deletions cut 7 bases from V and 11 bases from J, with 29 bases between. The CDR3 loop spans 17 amino acids. The CDR3 loop is CASTPFGGAGLRRELFF. In DNA form, the CDR3 reads TGTGCCAGCACCCCCTTCGGAGGGGCAGGGTTAAGACGAGAGCTGTTTTTT.

The chain employs TRBV4-1 and TRBJ2-3, with 14 bases that match TRBD2. Germline V lookup: CDR1 MGHRA, CDR2 YSYEKL. Trimming removed 4 bases from V and 1 base from J; junction bases left unmatched: 4. This CDR3 has 17 residues. CDR3 sequence (DNA): TGCGCCAGCAGCCTACGACTAGCGGGAGGGGGCACAGATACGCAGTATTTT. This translates into CASSLRLAGGGTDTQYF.

This clonotype was found many times. This chain uses TRBV20-1 with TRBJ2-1; 13 bases line up with TRBD2. The CDR3 loop spans 17 amino acids. The junction had 9 bases not matched to a gene; V was cut back by 0 bases and J by 7 bases. Germline lookup yields CDR1 DFQATT and CDR2 SNEGSKA (reference sequence). As DNA, the CDR3 is TGCAGTGCTAGAGACCCTACTAGCGGGAGGGCCGGTAATGAGCAGTTCTTC. The encoded protein is CSARDPTSGRAGNEQFF.

This clonotype was detected many times. The chain is built from TRBV14 and TRBJ2-7; possible D gene TRBD1, 5 bases. Deletions cut 4 bases from V and 7 bases from J, with 11 bases between. The germline gives CDR1 SGHDN, CDR2 FVKESK. The CDR3 is 12 residues long. The CDR3, as DNA: TGTGCCAGCAGCCCATTGTCAGGGGAGCAGTACTTC. This sequence encodes CASSPLSGEQYF.

This chain joins TRBV20-1 and TRBJ2-7, with D possibly being TRBD1 or TRBD2 (5 bases each). This CDR3 comprises 13 residues. V shed 3 bases and J shed 6 bases, with 15 bases lying between them. Germline-derived CDR1 and CDR2 are DFQATT and SNEGSKA (reference sequence). Here the CDR3 reads CSASPPPGSEQYF. The CDR3 DNA sequence: TGCAGTGCTAGCCCCCCCCCAGGGAGCGAGCAGTACTTC.

This clonotype was observed at least ten times. The chain employs TRBV5-6 and TRBJ2-7; possible D gene TRBD1, 5 bases. The germline V gene encodes CDR1 SGHDT and CDR2 YYEEEE. Trimming cost V 3 bases and J 2 bases, with 9 bases left between them. The length of the CDR3 is 13 residues. CDR3 nucleotide sequence: TGTGCCAGCAGCTGGGCAGGGACCTACGAGCAGTACTTC. Translating gives CASSWAGTYEQYF. The full variable domain, its missing parts supplied by reference TRBV5-6 and TRBJ2-7, is DAGVTQSPTHLIKTRGQQVTLRCSPKSGHDTVSWYQQALGQGPQFIFQYYEEEERQRGNFPDRFSGHQFPNYSSELNVNALLLGDSALYLCASSWAGTYEQYFGPGTRLTVT.

This clonotype was seen a few times. The rearrangement links TRBV24-1 to TRBJ1-5; D gene uncertain. The CDR3 extends over 14 amino acids. In germline, CDR1 is KGHDR, CDR2 SFDVKD. Trimming took off 6 bases at V and 0 bases at J, with 8 bases between the two ends. The DNA for the CDR3 is TGTGCCACCAGTACAGCTAATAGCAATCAGCCCCAGCATTTT. Its translation is CATSTANSNQPQHF.

This clonotype was picked up many times. The chain combines TRBV29-1 with TRBJ2-5; 7 nucleotides agree with TRBD2. The CDR3 consists of 15 residues. The V gene's germline CDR1 is SQVTM and CDR2 ANQGSEA. With 0 bases clipped from V and 5 bases from J, the junction kept 9 bases outside the gene matches. In nucleotides, the CDR3 is TGCAGCGTTGAAGATCGGGCGGGAGTCCGTGAGACCCAGTACTTC. It encodes CSVEDRAGVRETQYF.

This clonotype was seen ten or more times. V gene TRBV24-1 combines with J gene TRBJ2-3; TRBD2 matches 10 bases. The CDR3 runs 15 residues. Unmatched junction bases numbered 2, after V lost 4 bases and J lost 2 bases. Germline V CDR1 and CDR2: KGHDR, SFDVKD. Written as DNA, the CDR3 is TGTGCCACCAGTGACCTAGCGGGAGCCACAGATACGCAGTATTTT. This codes for CATSDLAGATDTQYF.

This chain connects TRBV6-1 to TRBJ1-3; 9 bases map to TRBD1. Trimming removed 6 bases from V and 8 bases from J; junction bases left unmatched: 8. The CDR3 sequence is 14 residues long. Germline V CDR1 and CDR2: MNHNS, SASEGT. Here the CDR3 DNA reads TGTGCCAGCAGCCCTGGGACAGGGTTGTACACCATATATTTT. Amino acid sequence: CASSPGTGLYTIYF.

The chain employs TRBV12-3 or TRBV12-4 and TRBJ1-1; the match to TRBD1 covers 8 bases. V lost 6 bases, J lost 3 bases, and 6 bases stayed unmatched. The CDR3 length is 14 residues. The CDR3, as DNA: TGTGCCAGCAGCTTACAGGGGGTTGACACTGAAGCTTTCTTT. Translating it yields CASSLQGVDTEAFF.

The J gene is TRBJ1-6, the V gene TRBV5-1; D gene ambiguous. This CDR3 is 12 amino acids long. V lost 0 bases, J lost 7 bases, and 2 bases lay in between. Germline loops: CDR1 SGHRS, CDR2 YFSETQ. The CDR3 nucleotides are TGCGCCAGCAGCTTGGGGAATTCACCCCTCCACTTT. It translates to CASSLGNSPLHF. Full variable domain (remainder filled in from reference TRBV5-1 and TRBJ1-6): KAGVTQTPRYLIKTRGQQVTLSCSPISGHRSVSWYQQTPGQGLQFLFEYFSETQRNKGNFPGRFSGRQFSNSRSEMNVSTLELGDSALYLCASSLGNSPLHFGNGTRLTVT.

V usage is TRBV7-9 and J usage is TRBJ2-1, with TRBD2 as a possible D gene (5 bases). The CDR3 has 15 residues. Trimming took off 5 bases at V and 2 bases at J, with 13 bases between the two ends. Germline CDR1 is SEHNR and CDR2 is FQNEAQ (reference sequence). CDR3 bases: TGTGCCAGCAGCAACGGGCGGGCCACCTACAATGAGCAGTTCTTC. This codes for CASSNGRATYNEQFF.

This clonotype was counted between two and nine times. CDR3 in amino acids: CASFSPGGRSYEQYF. Written as DNA, the CDR3 is TGTGCCAGCTTCTCCCCTGGCGGGAGATCCTACGAGCAGTACTTC. The rearrangement uses TRBV7-9 and TRBJ2-7; 7 bases map to TRBD2. The CDR3 length is 15 residues. The germline V gene encodes CDR1 SEHNR and CDR2 FQNEAQ (reference sequence). After removal of 8 bases from V and 1 base from J, the junction contained 11 bases not matched to a gene.

This clonotype came up many times. V gene TRBV20-1 combines with J gene TRBJ2-6, with D perhaps matching TRBD2 (7 bases). Germline CDR1 is DFQATT and CDR2 is SNEGSKA (reference sequence). V lost 1 base to trimming and J lost 0 bases, with 10 bases between them. The CDR3 runs 16 residues. This CDR3 is CSARGGGSSGANVLTF. The CDR3 DNA reads as TGCAGTGCTAGAGGGGGGGGCTCCTCTGGGGCCAACGTCCTGACTTTC.

This clonotype was counted many times. V gene TRBV7-8 combines with J gene TRBJ1-3, with D unclear. V lost 3 bases and J lost 4, with 19 bases in between. This CDR3 contains 17 residues. Germline CDR1 reads SGHVS; CDR2 reads FQNEAQ. The CDR3, as DNA: TGTGCCAGCAGCTTTCACCAGGCGCCGAGCCCAGGAAACACCATATATTTT. Translating gives CASSFHQAPSPGNTIYF.

This clonotype was seen at least ten times. The chain is built from TRBV4-1 and TRBJ2-5; D remains unclear. Germline CDR1 is MGHRA and CDR2 is YSYEKL. The CDR3 extends over 12 amino acids. Trimming removed 3 bases at V and 7 bases at J, with 9 bases between. The CDR3 DNA reads TGCGCCAGCAGCCAGCTAAAGGGGACCCAGTACTTC. Its translation: CASSQLKGTQYF.

This clonotype has ten or more counts. This chain joins TRBV20-1 and TRBJ1-1; 9 nucleotides agree with TRBD1. V gave up 5 bases and J gave up 5 bases; unmatched junction bases: 9. The CDR3 is 14 residues long. The germline gives CDR1 DFQATT, CDR2 SNEGSKA (reference sequence). CDR3 nucleotides: TGCAGTGCTCCCCGGGACAGGGTTCGGACTGAAGCTTTCTTT. Translated, it gives CSAPRDRVRTEAFF.

This clonotype was counted many times. This chain connects TRBV10-1 to TRBJ2-1, with unresolved D. Looked up from germline, CDR1 is WNHNN and CDR2 is SYGVQD (reference sequence). Trimming left V 3 bases short and J 8 bases short, with 5 bases between. The CDR3 contains 11 residues. The CDR3 nucleotides read TGCGCCAGCAGTGATTTCGATGAGCAGTTCTTC. It specifies CASSDFDEQFF.

There are a few counts of this clonotype. The V gene is TRBV28, the J gene TRBJ2-1; possibly TRBD2 for D (5 bases). The CDR3 runs 13 residues. V was cut by 2 bases and J by 7 bases, with 9 bases left in between. CDR1 and CDR2 from the germline V gene are MDHEN and SYDVKM. The CDR3 nucleotides are TGTGCCAGCAGTTTACAACTAGGAAATGAGCAGTTCTTC. Protein sequence: CASSLQLGNEQFF.

The table lists this clonotype with many counts. The V and J genes are TRBV11-2 and TRBJ2-1; a possible D gene is TRBD2 (6 bases). The CDR3 loop spans 17 amino acids. Trimming shortened V by 1 base and J by 2 bases, and 15 bases separated the two germline ends. The germline gives CDR1 SGHAT, CDR2 FQNNGV. The CDR3 DNA follows: TGTGCCAGCAGCTTAGCCATTATAGCGGCCCCCTACAATGAGCAGTTCTTC. Translated: CASSLAIIAAPYNEQFF.

This clonotype was seen many times. The genes are TRBV20-1 and TRBJ2-1, with D maybe TRBD1 (6 bases). Trimming cost V 2 bases and J 10 bases, with 12 bases left between them. The CDR3 totals 12 residues. Germline V gene data show CDR1 as DFQATT and CDR2 as SNEGSKA (reference sequence). This CDR3 is CSARNQQGEQFF. As DNA, the CDR3 is TGCAGTGCTAGAAATCAGCAGGGGGAGCAGTTCTTC.

The chain combines TRBV12-3 or TRBV12-4 with TRBJ2-4, with TRBD2 as a possible D gene (7 bases). The CDR3 is made up of 17 amino acids. V gave up 2 bases and J gave up 4 bases, with 18 bases separating them. CDR3 coding DNA: TGTGCCAGCAGTTTAAGAGGATCTGGGAGGGGGAAAAACATTCAGTACTTC. It encodes CASSLRGSGRGKNIQYF.